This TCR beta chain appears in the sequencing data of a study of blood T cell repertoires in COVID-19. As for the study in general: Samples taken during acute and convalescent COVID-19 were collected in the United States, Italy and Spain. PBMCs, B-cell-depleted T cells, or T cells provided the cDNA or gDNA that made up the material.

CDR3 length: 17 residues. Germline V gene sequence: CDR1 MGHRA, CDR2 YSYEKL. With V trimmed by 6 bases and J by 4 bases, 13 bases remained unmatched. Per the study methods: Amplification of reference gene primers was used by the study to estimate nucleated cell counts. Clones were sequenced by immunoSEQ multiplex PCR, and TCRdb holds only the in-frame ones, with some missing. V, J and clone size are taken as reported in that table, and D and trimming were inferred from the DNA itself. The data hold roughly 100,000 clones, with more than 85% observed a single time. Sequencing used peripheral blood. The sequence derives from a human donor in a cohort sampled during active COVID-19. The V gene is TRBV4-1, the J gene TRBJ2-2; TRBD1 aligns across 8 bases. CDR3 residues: CASRTTGGPRSTGELFF. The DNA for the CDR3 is TGCGCCAGCAGGACAACAGGGGGACCGCGGAGCACCGGGGAGCTGTTTTTT.